Below, one T cell receptor beta chain is given with its context. With random hexamers, 0.5 to 1 ug RNA was reverse transcribed. In TCRdb, the immunoSEQ multiplex PCR reads were re-called with MiXCR into one record per CDR3 protein. This sample has 130,000 to 150,000 distinct CDR3 sequences; roughly 95% occur once, and the top ten carry 0.084%. This sample was taken from a study of CD8 T cells in Susac syndrome. The CDR3 is 15 amino acids. V lost 2 bases and J lost 6, with 15 bases in between. Germline V lookup: CDR1 LNHNV, CDR2 YYDKDF (reference sequence). This receptor was obtained from a human donor in good health. Sequenced: CD4+ T cells from PBMCs. The rearrangement uses TRBV15 and TRBJ2-3, with D perhaps matching TRBD2 (6 bases). Here the CDR3 DNA reads TGTGCCACCAGCAGAAGACAGACTAGAATGGATACGCAGTATTTT. This encodes CATSRRQTRMDTQYF.